The next 5 T cell receptor beta chains were all read from a single sample in a study of prognosis after radiotherapy for stage I lung cancer. Genomic DNA yielded TCR beta CDR3, amplified by two-round multiplex PCR. Each TRBV and TRBJ gene had its own primer in the first PCR round. Using its own MiXCR run on the multiplex PCR reads, TCRdb lists one record per CDR3 protein. The sample gives around 25,000 distinct CDR3 sequences, 30% to 45% of which show up once; 62% is in the top ten. The sample here was PBMCs, taken before or after stereotactic body radiation therapy (not recorded which). Receptors originate from a donor aged 50 or older with non-small cell lung cancer.

At least ten counts were recorded for this clonotype. This chain connects TRBV6-1 to TRBJ1-2; TRBD1 matches 7 bases. Germline V gene data show CDR1 as MNHNS and CDR2 as SASEGT. The J segment lost 6 bases and the V segment lost 5 bases, leaving 12 bases of the junction unmatched. The CDR3 extends over 15 amino acids. For the CDR3, the DNA is TGTGCCAGCAGTCAACTTGCCGAAGGGGGCCATGGCTACACCTTC. Translation gives CASSQLAEGGHGYTF.

This clonotype was detected ten times or more. V is TRBV28 and J is TRBJ2-5, with TRBD1 as a possible D gene (7 bases). Germline-derived CDR1 and CDR2 are MDHEN and SYDVKM. CDR3 length equals 14 residues. Trimming shortened V by 10 bases and J by 7 bases, and 22 bases separated the two germline ends. CDR3 DNA sequence: TGTGCCACGACGGACAGGCCTCAGGGAGGGACCCAGTACTTC. Amino acids: CATTDRPQGGTQYF. Full variable domain (remainder filled in from reference TRBV28 and TRBJ2-5): DVKVTQSSRYLVKRTGEKVFLECVQDMDHENMFWYRQDPGLGLRLIYFSYDVKMKEKGDIPEGYSVSREKKERFSLILESASTNQTSMYLCATTDRPQGGTQYFGPGTRLLVL.

This clonotype showed up many times. The chain recombines TRBV30 with TRBJ2-7, with D hard to call. Germline values: CDR1 GTSNPN, CDR2 SVGIG (reference sequence). Trimming took 3 bases from V and 0 from J, leaving 9 bases between them. The length of the CDR3 is 13 residues. The CDR3 nucleotides read TGTGCCTGGAGCTCGGGCACCTCCTACGAGCAGTACTTC. It yields the protein CAWSSGTSYEQYF.

This clonotype was counted ten times or more. V gene TRBV20-1 combines with J gene TRBJ1-5; 7 bases fit TRBD1. The CDR3 loop spans 15 amino acids. CDR1 is DFQATT and CDR2 is SNEGSKA in the germline V gene (reference sequence). The V and J ends lost 3 bases and 4 bases, in that order; junction bases with no gene match: 9. As DNA, the CDR3 is TGCAGTGCTAGCGGCGGAGGACAGGCGAATCAGCCCCAGCATTTT. This gives the protein CSASGGGQANQPQHF.

This clonotype was seen a handful of times. Being one base from a much bigger clone, this may be a read error. The chain carries TRBV7-9 and TRBJ2-4, with D possibly TRBD1 on 6 matching bases. The germline gives CDR1 SEHNR, CDR2 FQNEAQ (reference sequence). Between the trimmed V and J ends, which lost 1 base and 9 bases, there was a span of 10 bases. The CDR3 runs to 13 residues. CDR3 sequence reads: CASSLETGSIQYF. Here the CDR3 DNA reads TGTGCCAGCAGCTTAGAGACAGGAAGCATTCAGTACTTC.